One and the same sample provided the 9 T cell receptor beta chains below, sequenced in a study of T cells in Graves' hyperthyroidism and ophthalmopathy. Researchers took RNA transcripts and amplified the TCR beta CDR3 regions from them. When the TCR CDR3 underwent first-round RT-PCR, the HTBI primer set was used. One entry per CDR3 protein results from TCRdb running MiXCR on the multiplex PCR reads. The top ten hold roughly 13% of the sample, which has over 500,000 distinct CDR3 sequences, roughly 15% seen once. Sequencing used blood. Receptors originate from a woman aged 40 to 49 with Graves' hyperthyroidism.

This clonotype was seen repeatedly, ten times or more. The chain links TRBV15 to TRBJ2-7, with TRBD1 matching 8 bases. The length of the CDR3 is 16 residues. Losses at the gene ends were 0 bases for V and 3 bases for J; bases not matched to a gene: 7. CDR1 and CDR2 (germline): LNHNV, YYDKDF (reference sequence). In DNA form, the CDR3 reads TGTGCCACCAGCAGAGAATTTGGGACAGGTGGCTACGAGCAGTACTTC. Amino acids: CATSREFGTGGYEQYF.

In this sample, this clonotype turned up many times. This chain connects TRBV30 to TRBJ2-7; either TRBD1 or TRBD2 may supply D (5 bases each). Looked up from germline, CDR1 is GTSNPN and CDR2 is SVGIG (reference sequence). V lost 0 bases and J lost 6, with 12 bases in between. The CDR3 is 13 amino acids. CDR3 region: CAWSVGHSGEQYF. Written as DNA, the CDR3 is TGTGCCTGGAGTGTAGGACACAGCGGCGAGCAGTACTTC.

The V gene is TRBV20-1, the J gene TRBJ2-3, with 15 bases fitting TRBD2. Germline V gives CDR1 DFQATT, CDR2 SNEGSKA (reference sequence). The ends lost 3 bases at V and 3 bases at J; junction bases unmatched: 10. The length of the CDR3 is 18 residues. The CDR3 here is CSASQFTGLAGGTDTQYF. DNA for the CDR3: TGCAGTGCTAGTCAGTTTACGGGACTAGCGGGAGGTACAGATACGCAGTATTTT.

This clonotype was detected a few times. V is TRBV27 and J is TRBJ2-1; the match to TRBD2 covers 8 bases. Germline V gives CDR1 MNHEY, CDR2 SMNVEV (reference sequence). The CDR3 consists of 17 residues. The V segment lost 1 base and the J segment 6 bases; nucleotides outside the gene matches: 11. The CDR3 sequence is CASSLLVTGLVSNEQFF. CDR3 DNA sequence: TGTGCCAGCAGTTTATTGGTCACGGGACTAGTAAGCAATGAGCAGTTCTTC.

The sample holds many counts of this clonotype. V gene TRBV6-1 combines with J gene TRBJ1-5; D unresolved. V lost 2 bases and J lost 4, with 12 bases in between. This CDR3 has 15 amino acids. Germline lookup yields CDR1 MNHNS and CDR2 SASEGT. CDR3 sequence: CASSETGQANQPQHF. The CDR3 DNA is TGTGCCAGCAGTGAAACTGGGCAGGCTAATCAGCCCCAGCATTTT.

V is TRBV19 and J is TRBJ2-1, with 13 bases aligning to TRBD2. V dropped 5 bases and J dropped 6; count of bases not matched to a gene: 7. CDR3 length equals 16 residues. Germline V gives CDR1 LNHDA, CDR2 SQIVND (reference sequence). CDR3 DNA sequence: TGTGCCAGTAGTGCCAAGGGACTAGCGGGGACCAATGAGCAGTTCTTC. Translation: CASSAKGLAGTNEQFF.

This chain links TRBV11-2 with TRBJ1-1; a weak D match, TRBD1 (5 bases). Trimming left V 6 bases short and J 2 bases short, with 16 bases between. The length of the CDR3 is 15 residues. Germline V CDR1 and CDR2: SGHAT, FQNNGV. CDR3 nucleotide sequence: TGTGCCAGCAGTATCGCTTTGGGGGGAAACACTGAAGCTTTCTTT. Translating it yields CASSIALGGNTEAFF.

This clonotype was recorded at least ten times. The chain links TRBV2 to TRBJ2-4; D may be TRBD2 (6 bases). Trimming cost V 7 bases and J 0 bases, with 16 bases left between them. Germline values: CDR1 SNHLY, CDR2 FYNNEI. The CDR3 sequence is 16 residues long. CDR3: CASTLGGSGAKNIQYF. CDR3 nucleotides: TGTGCCAGCACCTTAGGAGGGAGTGGAGCCAAAAACATTCAGTACTTC.

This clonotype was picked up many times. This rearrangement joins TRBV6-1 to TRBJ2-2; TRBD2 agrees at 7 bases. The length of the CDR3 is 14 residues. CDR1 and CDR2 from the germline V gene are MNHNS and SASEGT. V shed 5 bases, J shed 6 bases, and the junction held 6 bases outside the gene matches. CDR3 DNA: TGTGCCAGCAGTTCCTATGGACTAGCCGGGGAGCTGTTTTTT. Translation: CASSSYGLAGELFF.